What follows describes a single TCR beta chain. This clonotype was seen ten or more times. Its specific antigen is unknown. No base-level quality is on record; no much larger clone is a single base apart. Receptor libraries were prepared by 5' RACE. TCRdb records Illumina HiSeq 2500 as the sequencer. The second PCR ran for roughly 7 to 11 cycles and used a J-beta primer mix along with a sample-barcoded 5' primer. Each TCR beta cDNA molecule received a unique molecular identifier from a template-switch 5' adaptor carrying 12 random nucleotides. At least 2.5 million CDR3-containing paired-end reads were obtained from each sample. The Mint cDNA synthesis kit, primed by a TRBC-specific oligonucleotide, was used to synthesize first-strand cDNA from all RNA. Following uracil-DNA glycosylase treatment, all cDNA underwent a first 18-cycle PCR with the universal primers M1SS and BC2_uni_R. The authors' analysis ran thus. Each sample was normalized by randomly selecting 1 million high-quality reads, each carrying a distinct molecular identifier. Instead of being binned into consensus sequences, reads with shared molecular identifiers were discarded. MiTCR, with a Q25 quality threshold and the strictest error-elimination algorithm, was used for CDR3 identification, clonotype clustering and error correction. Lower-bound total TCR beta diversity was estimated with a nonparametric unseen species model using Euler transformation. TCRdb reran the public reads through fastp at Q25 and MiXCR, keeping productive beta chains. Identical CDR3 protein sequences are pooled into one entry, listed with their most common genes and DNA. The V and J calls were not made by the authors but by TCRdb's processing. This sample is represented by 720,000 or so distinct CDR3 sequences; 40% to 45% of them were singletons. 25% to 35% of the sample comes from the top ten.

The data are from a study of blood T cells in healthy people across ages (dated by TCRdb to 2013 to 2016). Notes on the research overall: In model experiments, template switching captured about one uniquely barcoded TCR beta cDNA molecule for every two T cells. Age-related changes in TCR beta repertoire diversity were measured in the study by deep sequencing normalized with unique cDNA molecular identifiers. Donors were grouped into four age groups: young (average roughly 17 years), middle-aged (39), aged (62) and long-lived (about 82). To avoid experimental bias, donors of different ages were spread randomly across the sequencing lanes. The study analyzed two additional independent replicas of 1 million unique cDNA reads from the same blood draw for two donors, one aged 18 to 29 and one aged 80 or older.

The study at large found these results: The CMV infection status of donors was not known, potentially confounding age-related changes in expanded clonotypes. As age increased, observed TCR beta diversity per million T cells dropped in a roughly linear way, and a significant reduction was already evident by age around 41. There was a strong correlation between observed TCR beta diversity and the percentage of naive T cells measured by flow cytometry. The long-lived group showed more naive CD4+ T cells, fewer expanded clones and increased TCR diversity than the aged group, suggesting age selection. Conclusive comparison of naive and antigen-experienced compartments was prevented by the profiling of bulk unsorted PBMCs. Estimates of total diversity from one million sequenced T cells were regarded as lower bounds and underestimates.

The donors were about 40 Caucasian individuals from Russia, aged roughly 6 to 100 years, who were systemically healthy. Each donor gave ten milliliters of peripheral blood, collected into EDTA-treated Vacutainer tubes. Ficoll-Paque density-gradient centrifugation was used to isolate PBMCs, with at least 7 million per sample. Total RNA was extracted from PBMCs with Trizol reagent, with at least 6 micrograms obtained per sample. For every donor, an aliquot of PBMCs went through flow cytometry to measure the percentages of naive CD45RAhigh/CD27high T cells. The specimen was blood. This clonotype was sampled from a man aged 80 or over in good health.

The nucleotide sequence reads as follows: TGTGCCAGCAGTATGCCGTCGGGCAGGCAAATTGGGACCCAGTACTTC. Its product reads: CASSMPSGRQIGTQYF. The chain uses TRBV27 and TRBJ2-5, with no D gene named confidently. According to the germline V gene (reference sequence), CDR1 reads MNHEY and CDR2 reads SMNVEV. The CDR3, cysteine through phenylalanine, is 16 amino acids long. Solely the CDR3 DNA is kept, with 48 bases framed from the first base. Trimming takes 5 bases from V and 7 bases from J, and the germline ends sit 23 bases apart.